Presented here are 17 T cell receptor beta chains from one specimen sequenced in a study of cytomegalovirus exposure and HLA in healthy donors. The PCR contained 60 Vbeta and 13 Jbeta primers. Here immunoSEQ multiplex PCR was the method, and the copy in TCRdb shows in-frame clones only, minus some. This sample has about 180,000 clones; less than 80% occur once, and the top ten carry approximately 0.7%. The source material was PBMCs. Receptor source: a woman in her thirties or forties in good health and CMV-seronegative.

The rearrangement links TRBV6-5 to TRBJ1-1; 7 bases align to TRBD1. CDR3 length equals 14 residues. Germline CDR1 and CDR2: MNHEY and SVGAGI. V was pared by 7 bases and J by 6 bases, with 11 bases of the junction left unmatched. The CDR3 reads CASTLNRGLAEAFF. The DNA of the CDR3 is TGTGCCAGCACCCTAAACAGGGGCCTTGCTGAAGCTTTCTTT.

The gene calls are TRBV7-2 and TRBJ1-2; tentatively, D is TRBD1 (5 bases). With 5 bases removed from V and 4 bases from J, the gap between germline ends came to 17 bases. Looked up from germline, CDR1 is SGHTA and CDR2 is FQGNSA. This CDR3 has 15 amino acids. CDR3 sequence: CASSRATKGVYGYTF. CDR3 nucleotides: TGTGCCAGCAGCCGAGCGACAAAAGGGGTCTATGGCTACACCTTC.

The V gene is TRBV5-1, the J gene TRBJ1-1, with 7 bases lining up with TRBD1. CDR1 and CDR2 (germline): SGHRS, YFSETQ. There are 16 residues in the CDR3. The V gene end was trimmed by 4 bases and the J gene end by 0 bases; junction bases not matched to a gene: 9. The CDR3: CASSKHPGGMNTEAFF. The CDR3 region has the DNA TGCGCCAGCAGCAAACACCCAGGGGGTATGAACACTGAAGCTTTCTTT.

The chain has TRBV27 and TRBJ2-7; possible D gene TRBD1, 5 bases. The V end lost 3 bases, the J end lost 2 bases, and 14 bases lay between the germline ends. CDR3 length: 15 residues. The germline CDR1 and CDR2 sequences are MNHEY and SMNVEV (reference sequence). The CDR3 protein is CASSLARVRPYEQYF. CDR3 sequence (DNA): TGTGCCAGCAGTTTGGCCAGGGTTCGACCCTACGAGCAGTACTTC.

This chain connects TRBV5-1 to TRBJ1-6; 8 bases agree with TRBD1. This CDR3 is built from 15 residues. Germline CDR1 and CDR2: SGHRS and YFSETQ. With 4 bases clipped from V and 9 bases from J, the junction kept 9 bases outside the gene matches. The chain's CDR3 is CASSGVDRVSSPLHF. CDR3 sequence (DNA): TGCGCCAGCAGCGGGGTGGACAGGGTTAGTTCACCCCTCCACTTT.

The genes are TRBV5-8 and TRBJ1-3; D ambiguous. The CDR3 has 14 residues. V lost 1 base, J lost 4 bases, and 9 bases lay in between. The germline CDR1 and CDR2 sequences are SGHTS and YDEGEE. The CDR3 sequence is CASSLRGRGNTIYF. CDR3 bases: TGTGCCAGCAGCTTGAGAGGGAGGGGAAACACCATATATTTT.

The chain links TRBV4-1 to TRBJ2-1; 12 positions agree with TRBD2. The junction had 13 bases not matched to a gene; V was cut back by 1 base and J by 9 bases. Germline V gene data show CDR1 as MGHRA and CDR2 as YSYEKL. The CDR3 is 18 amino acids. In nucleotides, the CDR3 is TGCGCCAGCAGCCAAGCGATTCTAGCGGGGGGGCCTTCGGGTGAGCAGTTCTTC. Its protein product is CASSQAILAGGPSGEQFF.

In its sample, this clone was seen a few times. CDR3 loop: CAGQGDPVGEQFF. In DNA, the CDR3 is TGTGCCGGTCAGGGGGACCCGGTGGGTGAGCAGTTCTTC. The rearrangement links TRBV28 to TRBJ2-1, with 7 bases lining up with TRBD1. Germline-derived CDR1 and CDR2 are MDHEN and SYDVKM. The CDR3 contains 13 residues. With V trimmed by 11 bases and J by 9 bases, 13 bases remained unmatched.

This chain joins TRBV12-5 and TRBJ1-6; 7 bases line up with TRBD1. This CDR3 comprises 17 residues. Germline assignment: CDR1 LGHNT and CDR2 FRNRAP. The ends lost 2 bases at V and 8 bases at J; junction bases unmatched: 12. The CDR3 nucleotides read TGTGCTAGTGGTTTGTCGACGGGGACAGACGTTGATTCACCCCTCCACTTT. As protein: CASGLSTGTDVDSPLHF.

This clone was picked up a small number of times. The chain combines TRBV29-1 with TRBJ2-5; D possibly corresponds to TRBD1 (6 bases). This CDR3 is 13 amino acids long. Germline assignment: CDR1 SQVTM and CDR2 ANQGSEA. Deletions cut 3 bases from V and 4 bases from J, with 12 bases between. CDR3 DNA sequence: TGCAGCGTTGAGGGCAGGGGTAGAGAGACCCAGTACTTC. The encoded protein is CSVEGRGRETQYF.

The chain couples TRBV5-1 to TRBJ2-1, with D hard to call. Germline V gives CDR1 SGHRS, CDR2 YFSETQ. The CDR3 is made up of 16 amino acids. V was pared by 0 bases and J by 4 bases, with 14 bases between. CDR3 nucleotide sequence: TGCGCCAGCAGCTTGGCCGGAGACCCTGTTTACAATGAGCAGTTCTTC. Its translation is CASSLAGDPVYNEQFF.

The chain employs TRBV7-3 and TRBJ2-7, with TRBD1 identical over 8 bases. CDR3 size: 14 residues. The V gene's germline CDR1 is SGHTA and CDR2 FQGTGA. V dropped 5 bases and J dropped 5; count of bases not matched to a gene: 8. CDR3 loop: CASSLAGGIDEQYF. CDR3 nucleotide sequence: TGTGCCAGCAGCCTCGCAGGGGGCATTGACGAGCAGTACTTC.

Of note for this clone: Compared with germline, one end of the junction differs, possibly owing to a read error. The DNA of the CDR3 is TGTGCTAGCAGCTTAGACGGTCTAGCCGGCGAGCAGTACTTC. Protein sequence: CASSLDGLAGEQYF. The chain has TRBV7-7 and TRBJ2-7, with a weak D call TRBD2 (5 bases). This CDR3 comprises 14 residues. Germline-derived CDR1 and CDR2 are SSHAT and FNYEAQ (reference sequence).

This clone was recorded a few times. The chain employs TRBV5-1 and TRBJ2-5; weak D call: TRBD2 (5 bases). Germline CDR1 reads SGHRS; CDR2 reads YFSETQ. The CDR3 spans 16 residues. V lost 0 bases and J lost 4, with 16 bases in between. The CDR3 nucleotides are TGCGCCAGCAGCTTGGAGCCCACTGGGAGATCAGAGACCCAGTACTTC. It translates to CASSLEPTGRSETQYF.

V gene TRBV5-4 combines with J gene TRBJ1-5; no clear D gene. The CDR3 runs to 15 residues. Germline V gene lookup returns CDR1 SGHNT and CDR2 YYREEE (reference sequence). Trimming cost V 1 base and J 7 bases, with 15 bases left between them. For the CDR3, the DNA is TGTGCCAGCAGCTTGAATTGTACGGGAACGCAGCCCCAGCATTTT. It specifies CASSLNCTGTQPQHF.

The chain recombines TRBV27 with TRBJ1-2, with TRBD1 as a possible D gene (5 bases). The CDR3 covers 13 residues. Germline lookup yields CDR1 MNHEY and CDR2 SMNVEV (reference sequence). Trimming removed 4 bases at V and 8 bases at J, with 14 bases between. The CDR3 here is CASSSRDVGGYTF. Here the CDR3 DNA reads TGTGCCAGCAGTTCGCGGGACGTGGGGGGCTACACCTTC.

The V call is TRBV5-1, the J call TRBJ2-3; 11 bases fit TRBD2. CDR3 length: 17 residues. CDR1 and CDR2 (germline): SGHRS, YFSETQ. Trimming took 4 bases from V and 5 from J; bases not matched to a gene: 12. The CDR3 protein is CASSPTTSGAGGDTQYF. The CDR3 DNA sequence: TGCGCCAGCAGCCCTACGACTAGCGGGGCCGGAGGAGATACGCAGTATTTT.